This T cell receptor (beta chain) was observed in a study of beta chain features in type 1 diabetes. About the study: Across the samples, roughly 98,000,000 sorted cells were examined in total.

Via the markers CD45RO/CCR7/CD25/CD127/CD95/CD27, stem cell-like memory, regulatory, central memory and naive CD4+ cells were sorted. Sequencing targeted expressed TCRB transcripts, as all isolated RNA had been reverse transcribed. Some clones are missing from TCRdb's copy, which holds only in-frame ones; the method was immunoSEQ multiplex PCR. The table has around 690,000 clones, roughly an eighth seen once. This clone has just a few counts. Its antigen remains unknown. Trimming left V 6 bases short and J 2 bases short, with 14 bases between. Germline CDR1 SNHLY, CDR2 FYNNEI. This CDR3 spans 14 amino acids. Study outcomes and limitations: Shorter templates may be favored by PCR, equally so in patients and controls. There was a moderate but significant shortening of TCRB CDR3s in all four CD4+ subsets of Type 1 diabetes patients.

The V and J genes are TRBV2 and TRBJ2-7, with D maybe TRBD1 (6 bases). Input material: naive CD4+ T cells from blood. The sequence was obtained from a man aged 30-40 years with type 1 diabetes. This chain's CDR3 is CASSRTAVTYEQYF. In DNA form, the CDR3 reads TGTGCCAGCAGCCGGACAGCAGTCACCTACGAGCAGTACTTC.